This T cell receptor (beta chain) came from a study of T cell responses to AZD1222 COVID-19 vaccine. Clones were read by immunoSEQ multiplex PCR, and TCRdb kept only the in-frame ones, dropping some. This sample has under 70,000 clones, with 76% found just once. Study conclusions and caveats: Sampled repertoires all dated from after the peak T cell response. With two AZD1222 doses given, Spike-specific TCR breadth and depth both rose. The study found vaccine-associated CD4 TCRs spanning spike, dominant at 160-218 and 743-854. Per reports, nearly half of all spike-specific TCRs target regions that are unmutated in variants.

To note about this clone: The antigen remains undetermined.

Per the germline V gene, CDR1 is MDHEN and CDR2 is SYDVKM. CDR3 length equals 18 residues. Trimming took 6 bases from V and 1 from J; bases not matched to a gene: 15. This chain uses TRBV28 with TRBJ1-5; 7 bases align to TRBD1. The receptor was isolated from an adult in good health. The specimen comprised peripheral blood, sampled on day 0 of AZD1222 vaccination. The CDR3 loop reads CASRPDLQGTESNQPQHF. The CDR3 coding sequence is TGTGCCAGCAGGCCAGACTTACAGGGGACGGAGAGCAATCAGCCCCAGCATTTT.